The TCR beta chain under discussion was sequenced for a study of vaccination and CD4 T cells after COVID-19. Study context: The convalescents were made up of six males and four females, two of whom were Hispanic. Participants were administered two doses of either the BNT162b2 or the mRNA-1273 vaccine. Timing of post-vaccine sample collection was a median 72 days after dose two, with a range of 14 to 241. General study findings and limits: From 21 to 38, the median of SARS-CoV-2-reactive clonotypes rose without reaching significance.

The table lists this clonotype with a few counts. Its target is unknown. TCRdb processed the PCR reads anew with MiXCR; each CDR3 protein has one entry. Of approximately 17,000 distinct CDR3 sequences listed, roughly two thirds were seen once; the top ten hold around 1.1%. V shed 3 bases, J shed 0 bases, and the junction held 6 bases outside the gene matches. Germline V CDR1 and CDR2: DFQATT, SNEGSKA (reference sequence). CDR3 length: 16 residues. Sequenced here: CD4+ T cells from blood, sampled after SARS-CoV-2 vaccination. The clonotype was recovered from a human donor who had recovered from COVID-19. The V call is TRBV20-1, the J call TRBJ2-4; 9 bases map to TRBD2. The CDR3: CSASPSGDVAKNIQYF. The CDR3 DNA reads as TGCAGTGCTAGTCCTAGCGGGGACGTAGCCAAAAACATTCAGTACTTC.